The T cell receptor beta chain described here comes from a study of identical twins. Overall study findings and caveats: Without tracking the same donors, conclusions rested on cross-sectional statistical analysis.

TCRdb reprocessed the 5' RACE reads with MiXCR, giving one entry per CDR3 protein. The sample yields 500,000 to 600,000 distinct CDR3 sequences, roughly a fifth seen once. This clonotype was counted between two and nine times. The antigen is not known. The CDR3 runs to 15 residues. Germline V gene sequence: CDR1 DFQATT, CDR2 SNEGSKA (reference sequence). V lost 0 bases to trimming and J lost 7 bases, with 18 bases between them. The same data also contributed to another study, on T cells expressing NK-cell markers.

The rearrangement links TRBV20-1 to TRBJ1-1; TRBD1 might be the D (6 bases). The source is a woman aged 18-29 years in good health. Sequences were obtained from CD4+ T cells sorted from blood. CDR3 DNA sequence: TGCAGTGCTAGAGAGGCTGGGCAGGGGTTAATTGAAGCTTTCTTT. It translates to CSAREAGQGLIEAFF.